A selection of T cell receptor beta chains follows, all from one sample in a study of cytomegalovirus exposure and HLA in healthy donors. Profiled with immunoSEQ multiplex PCR; TCRdb holds only in-frame clones, not every one. The data show about 190,000 clones, roughly four fifths seen once. The sequenced sample consisted of PBMCs. The receptors originated from a woman aged 25 to 39 in good health and CMV-seropositive. The CDR3 runs from the conserved cysteine through the conserved F or W. Fields, in order: D gene, V gene, J gene, clone size, CDR3 DNA, CDR3 protein. The D gene is left open where the match is weak. Some rows mark clone size as missing; the rest say once, few, many or name a class of expanded clone.

d_gene: TRBD1; v_gene: TRBV19; j_gene: TRBJ2-7; abundance: -; CDR3nt: TGTGCCAGTAAGACCTCGTCAGGGGGTGAGAACGAGCAGTACTTC; CDR3aa: CASKTSSGGENEQYF
d_gene: -; v_gene: TRBV9; j_gene: TRBJ1-3; abundance: -; CDR3nt: TGTGCCAGCAGCGTAGATATGGGGCCTGGAAACACCATATATTTT; CDR3aa: CASSVDMGPGNTIYF
d_gene: TRBD1; v_gene: TRBV6-5; j_gene: TRBJ2-7; abundance: -; CDR3nt: TGTGCCAGCAGTTACGGCGACAGGGAATACGAGCAGTACTTC; CDR3aa: CASSYGDREYEQYF
d_gene: -; v_gene: TRBV2; j_gene: TRBJ2-2; abundance: -; CDR3nt: TGTGCCAGCAGTGATAGGGGAATTCTAACCGGGGAGCTGTTTTTT; CDR3aa: CASSDRGILTGELFF
d_gene: TRBD2; v_gene: TRBV18; j_gene: TRBJ2-7; abundance: -; CDR3nt: TGTGCCAGCTCTAAGCGGGAGGTGTACGAGCAGTACTTC; CDR3aa: CASSKREVYEQYF
d_gene: TRBD1; v_gene: TRBV11-2; j_gene: TRBJ2-7; abundance: -; CDR3nt: TGTGCCAGCAGCTCCCCGGGACAGGGAACCTACGAGCAGTACTTC; CDR3aa: CASSSPGQGTYEQYF
d_gene: -; v_gene: TRBV14; j_gene: TRBJ1-1; abundance: once; CDR3nt: TGTGCCAGCAGCCAAGTCCGGCGGGAGAACACTGAAGCTTTCTTT; CDR3aa: CASSQVRRENTEAFF
d_gene: TRBD2; v_gene: TRBV27; j_gene: TRBJ2-3; abundance: few; CDR3nt: TGTGCCAGCAGGGGACTAGCGGGACTACCAGATACGCAGTATTTT; CDR3aa: CASRGLAGLPDTQYF
d_gene: TRBD2; v_gene: TRBV27; j_gene: TRBJ2-2; abundance: -; CDR3nt: TGTGCCAGCAGTCCACCACACCCGGGACTAGCGGGAGCCGGGGAGCTGTTTTTT; CDR3aa: CASSPPHPGLAGAGELFF
d_gene: TRBD1; v_gene: TRBV19; j_gene: TRBJ1-1; abundance: -; CDR3nt: TGTGCCAGTAGTCCGGGACAGACCTCAAACACTGAAGCTTTCTTT; CDR3aa: CASSPGQTSNTEAFF
d_gene: TRBD1; v_gene: TRBV5-1; j_gene: TRBJ2-2; abundance: -; CDR3nt: TGCGCCAGCTCCAGGGGGCTGGGGACCGGGGAGCTGTTTTTT; CDR3aa: CASSRGLGTGELFF
d_gene: -; v_gene: TRBV27; j_gene: TRBJ2-6; abundance: -; CDR3nt: TGTGCCAGCAGTTTTACAGGGACTGGGGCCAACGTCCTGACTTTC; CDR3aa: CASSFTGTGANVLTF
d_gene: TRBD1; v_gene: TRBV30; j_gene: TRBJ1-2; abundance: once; CDR3nt: TGTGGGGCAGGGGGCGCCTACACCTTC; CDR3aa: CGAGGAYTF
d_gene: -; v_gene: TRBV28; j_gene: TRBJ1-5; abundance: few; CDR3nt: TGTGCCAGCAGTTTGGAGGGGAACAATCAGCCCCAGCATTTT; CDR3aa: CASSLEGNNQPQHF
d_gene: -; v_gene: TRBV6-5; j_gene: TRBJ2-1; abundance: -; CDR3nt: TGTGCCAGCAGTATCCTCCGGGAGAGTGAGCAGTTCTTC; CDR3aa: CASSILRESEQFF
d_gene: -; v_gene: TRBV27; j_gene: TRBJ2-7; abundance: -; CDR3nt: TGTGCCAGCAGTTTCTTGGGGGACACCGCTTACGAGCAGTACTTC; CDR3aa: CASSFLGDTAYEQYF
d_gene: TRBD2; v_gene: TRBV2; j_gene: TRBJ2-3; abundance: few; CDR3nt: TGTGCCAGCGTGCAGGGGGACTCGGGACTAGCGGGCGTAGGCACAGATACGCAGTATTTT; CDR3aa: CASVQGDSGLAGVGTDTQYF
d_gene: -; v_gene: TRBV7-9; j_gene: TRBJ2-5; abundance: few; CDR3nt: TGTGCCAGCAGCTCAGCAGAGAACCAAGAGACCCAGTACTTC; CDR3aa: CASSSAENQETQYF
d_gene: -; v_gene: TRBV28; j_gene: TRBJ2-7; abundance: once; CDR3nt: TGTGCCAGTATACAGGGTAAGTTCACCTACGAGCAGTACTTC; CDR3aa: CASIQGKFTYEQYF
d_gene: TRBD2; v_gene: TRBV10-1; j_gene: TRBJ2-3; abundance: -; CDR3nt: TGCGCCAGCAGTGAGTTTGTAGTCCTGGGCCTAGCGGGAGGAGATACGCAGTATTTT; CDR3aa: CASSEFVVLGLAGGDTQYF
d_gene: -; v_gene: TRBV4-1; j_gene: TRBJ2-4; abundance: -; CDR3nt: TGCGCCAGCAGCCAAGATCTCGGGGCGAGCGGGTCAGCCAAAAACATTCAGTACTTC; CDR3aa: CASSQDLGASGSAKNIQYF
d_gene: -; v_gene: TRBV19; j_gene: TRBJ2-3; abundance: once; CDR3nt: TGTGCCAGTAGTATGGCCAACGCAGATACGCAGTATTTT; CDR3aa: CASSMANADTQYF
d_gene: -; v_gene: TRBV23-1; j_gene: TRBJ2-2; abundance: -; CDR3nt: TGCGCCAGCAGTCATAGAGGGCCGAGCACCGGGGAGCTGTTTTTT; CDR3aa: CASSHRGPSTGELFF
d_gene: -; v_gene: TRBV23-1; j_gene: TRBJ2-7; abundance: -; CDR3nt: TGCGCCAGCAGTCAATCCAAACCCCCAGGAGGATCTTCCTACGAGCAGTACTTC; CDR3aa: CASSQSKPPGGSSYEQYF
d_gene: TRBD2; v_gene: TRBV5-4; j_gene: TRBJ2-7; abundance: -; CDR3nt: TGTGCCAGCAGCTTGGGCGGGAGGCAATACGAGCAGTACTTC; CDR3aa: CASSLGGRQYEQYF
d_gene: TRBD2; v_gene: TRBV28; j_gene: TRBJ2-3; abundance: -; CDR3nt: TGTGCCAGCAGTTTATGGTCCAGCGGGAGGGATACGCAGTATTTT; CDR3aa: CASSLWSSGRDTQYF
d_gene: -; v_gene: TRBV28; j_gene: TRBJ1-5; abundance: -; CDR3nt: TGTGCCAGCAGAACTCTGACAGCAGCCCAGCATTTT; CDR3aa: CASRTLTAAQHF
d_gene: -; v_gene: TRBV28; j_gene: TRBJ2-5; abundance: -; CDR3nt: TGTGCCAGCAGTTTTGAGACGGAGACTAGGGAGCAGTACTTC; CDR3aa: CASSFETETREQYF
d_gene: -; v_gene: TRBV2; j_gene: TRBJ1-5; abundance: -; CDR3nt: TGTGCCAGCAGTGACGGTGGCAATCAGCCCCAGCATTTT; CDR3aa: CASSDGGNQPQHF
d_gene: -; v_gene: TRBV28; j_gene: TRBJ2-2; abundance: -; CDR3nt: TGTGCCAGCAGTTTATTATCTGGGGAGCTGTTTTTT; CDR3aa: CASSLLSGELFF
d_gene: -; v_gene: TRBV4-1; j_gene: TRBJ2-3; abundance: -; CDR3nt: TGCGCCAGCAGCCAGTTCAGCGGGAGCACAGATACGCAGTATTTT; CDR3aa: CASSQFSGSTDTQYF
d_gene: -; v_gene: TRBV5-4; j_gene: TRBJ2-5; abundance: -; CDR3nt: TGTGCCAGCAGCGCTTTAGCGGAGGGGGAGACCCAGTACTTC; CDR3aa: CASSALAEGETQYF
d_gene: -; v_gene: TRBV5-1; j_gene: TRBJ2-5; abundance: few; CDR3nt: TGCGCCAGCAGCCGGGGAGGAGAAGAGACCCAGTACTTC; CDR3aa: CASSRGGEETQYF
d_gene: TRBD1; v_gene: TRBV5-1; j_gene: TRBJ2-1; abundance: few; CDR3nt: TGCGCCAGCAGCGCCGGGACAGCCTCCTACAATGAGCAGTTCTTC; CDR3aa: CASSAGTASYNEQFF
d_gene: -; v_gene: TRBV27; j_gene: TRBJ2-7; abundance: -; CDR3nt: TGTGCCAGCAGTTCCGGGAGCTCCTACGAGCAGTACTTC; CDR3aa: CASSSGSSYEQYF
d_gene: -; v_gene: TRBV5-4; j_gene: TRBJ2-3; abundance: -; CDR3nt: TGTGCCAGCAGCTTGAGAGACCGAGGAGGGGATACGCAGTATTTT; CDR3aa: CASSLRDRGGDTQYF
d_gene: TRBD2; v_gene: TRBV6-1; j_gene: TRBJ2-3; abundance: -; CDR3nt: TGTGCCAGCAGGCGGGAGGGAGGCCCAGATACGCAGTATTTT; CDR3aa: CASRREGGPDTQYF
d_gene: -; v_gene: TRBV19; j_gene: TRBJ1-5; abundance: once; CDR3nt: TGTGCCAGTAACGCCATGGGGGGGGGCAATCAGCCCCAGCATTTT; CDR3aa: CASNAMGGGNQPQHF
d_gene: -; v_gene: TRBV5-4; j_gene: TRBJ2-7; abundance: -; CDR3nt: TGTGCCAGCAGCTTACCGGGACATGAATACGAGCAGTACTTC; CDR3aa: CASSLPGHEYEQYF
d_gene: TRBD2; v_gene: TRBV5-1; j_gene: TRBJ2-2; abundance: -; CDR3nt: TGCGCCAGCAGCGGAGCCGGGACTAGCCACACCGGGGAGCTGTTTTTT; CDR3aa: CASSGAGTSHTGELFF
d_gene: TRBD2; v_gene: TRBV19; j_gene: TRBJ2-1; abundance: -; CDR3nt: TGTGCCAGTAGTAAGGGCGGGAGCTCCTACAATGAGCAGTTCTTC; CDR3aa: CASSKGGSSYNEQFF
d_gene: -; v_gene: TRBV1; j_gene: TRBJ2-3; abundance: -; CDR3nt: TGCACCAGCAGCCAAGATCCCCCTCCGACTAGCGGGGGAATTAATTTT; CDR3aa: CTSSQDPPPTSGGINF
d_gene: TRBD2; v_gene: TRBV5-1; j_gene: TRBJ2-5; abundance: -; CDR3nt: TGCGCCAGCAGCTCATCGGGACTAGCGGGAGAAGAGACCCAGTACTTC; CDR3aa: CASSSSGLAGEETQYF
d_gene: TRBD2; v_gene: TRBV11-2; j_gene: TRBJ2-7; abundance: -; CDR3nt: TGTGCCAGCAGTTGGGGACTAGCGGAGACCTACGAGCAGTACTTC; CDR3aa: CASSWGLAETYEQYF
d_gene: -; v_gene: TRBV5-1; j_gene: TRBJ1-5; abundance: -; CDR3nt: TGCGCCAGGGCCCGGGTAAATCAGCCCCAGCATTTT; CDR3aa: CARARVNQPQHF
d_gene: -; v_gene: TRBV6-5; j_gene: TRBJ1-1; abundance: -; CDR3nt: TGTGCCGGCAGTTACCGACATTCGAACACTGAAGCTTTCTTT; CDR3aa: CAGSYRHSNTEAFF
d_gene: -; v_gene: TRBV7-9; j_gene: TRBJ2-1; abundance: -; CDR3nt: TGTGCCAGCAGCGTAGCGGCCACCTACAATGAGCAGTTCTTC; CDR3aa: CASSVAATYNEQFF
d_gene: TRBD1; v_gene: TRBV7-9; j_gene: TRBJ1-2; abundance: -; CDR3nt: TGTGCCAGCAGCTTCCCCGGGACAGGTGCCTATGGCTACACCTTC; CDR3aa: CASSFPGTGAYGYTF
d_gene: TRBD1; v_gene: TRBV2; j_gene: TRBJ2-7; abundance: -; CDR3nt: TGTGCCAGCAGGGACAGGGGGTACGAGCAGTACTTC; CDR3aa: CASRDRGYEQYF
d_gene: TRBD2; v_gene: TRBV4-2; j_gene: TRBJ2-7; abundance: -; CDR3nt: TGTGCCAGCAGCCAAGATCTAAGCGGCGGGGGGGAGCAGTACTTC; CDR3aa: CASSQDLSGGGEQYF
d_gene: -; v_gene: TRBV5-1; j_gene: TRBJ2-3; abundance: -; CDR3nt: TGCGCCAGCATTCGCCTTTCGGGTTCTGGAGATACGCAGTATTTT; CDR3aa: CASIRLSGSGDTQYF
d_gene: TRBD2; v_gene: TRBV4-1; j_gene: TRBJ2-7; abundance: -; CDR3nt: TGCGCCAGCAGCATCAGCGGGAGTCCTTCCTACGAGCAGTACTTC; CDR3aa: CASSISGSPSYEQYF
d_gene: TRBD2; v_gene: TRBV5-1; j_gene: TRBJ2-1; abundance: -; CDR3nt: TGCGCCAGCAGCGGGGGACTAGCGGGAGTCTATGAGCAGTTCTTC; CDR3aa: CASSGGLAGVYEQFF
d_gene: -; v_gene: TRBV6-1; j_gene: TRBJ1-5; abundance: -; CDR3nt: TGTGCCAGCAGTGATTTAATGGCCCTTTATTATCAGCCCCAGCATTTT; CDR3aa: CASSDLMALYYQPQHF
d_gene: TRBD2; v_gene: TRBV25-1; j_gene: TRBJ2-1; abundance: -; CDR3nt: TGTGCCAGCAGTGCCACTAGCGGACCCTACAATGAGCAGTTCTTC; CDR3aa: CASSATSGPYNEQFF